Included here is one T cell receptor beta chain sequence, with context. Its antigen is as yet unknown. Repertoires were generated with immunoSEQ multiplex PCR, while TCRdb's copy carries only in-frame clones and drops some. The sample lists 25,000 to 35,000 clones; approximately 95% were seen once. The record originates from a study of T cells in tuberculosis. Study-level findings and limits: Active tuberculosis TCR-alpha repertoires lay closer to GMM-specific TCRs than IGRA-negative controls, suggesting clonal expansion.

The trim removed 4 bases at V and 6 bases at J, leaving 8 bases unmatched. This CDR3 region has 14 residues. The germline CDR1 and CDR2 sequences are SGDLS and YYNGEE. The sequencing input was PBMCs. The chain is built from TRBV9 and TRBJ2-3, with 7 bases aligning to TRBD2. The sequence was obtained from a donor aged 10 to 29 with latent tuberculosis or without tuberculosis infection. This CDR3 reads CASSMSGAVDTQYF. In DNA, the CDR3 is TGTGCCAGCAGCATGAGCGGGGCTGTGGATACGCAGTATTTT.